A single sample gave rise to the 18 T cell receptor beta chains below, sequenced in a study of blood T cell repertoires in COVID-19. The assay was immunoSEQ multiplex PCR, and TCRdb's table has in-frame clones only and misses some. Among about 140,000 clones listed, 86% were seen once. The sequenced sample was peripheral blood. The receptors here all came from a woman aged 60-70 years with acute or convalescent COVID-19.

The chain carries TRBV5-4 and TRBJ1-2; D is perhaps TRBD1 (6 bases). Looked up from germline, CDR1 is SGHNT and CDR2 is YYREEE (reference sequence). The CDR3 covers 14 residues. Trimming pared 2 bases from V and 2 bases from J, leaving 10 bases between. This CDR3 reads CASSLTGNNYGYTF. Here the CDR3 DNA reads TGTGCCAGCAGCTTAACAGGGAACAACTATGGCTACACCTTC.

V usage is TRBV6-5 and J usage is TRBJ1-4; weak D call: TRBD1 (6 bases). The ends were cut back, 7 bases at V and 1 base at J, with 10 bases in the middle. Per germline, CDR1 MNHEY and CDR2 SVGAGI. This CDR3 spans 14 amino acids. This CDR3 is CASNIRGTNEKLFF. The CDR3 DNA follows: TGTGCCAGCAATATCAGGGGAACTAATGAAAAACTGTTTTTT.

The V call is TRBV4-2, the J call TRBJ2-1; D is unresolved. The V end was cut by 0 bases, the J end by 2 bases, with 14 bases between. The CDR3 is 17 residues long. Germline-derived CDR1 and CDR2 are LGHNA and YNFKEQ. CDR3 bases: TGTGCCAGCAGCCAAGATTTTTGGCAACGGGCCTACAATGAGCAGTTCTTC. Translated: CASSQDFWQRAYNEQFF.

This CDR3 is CAWSVLGRLTGELFF. DNA of the CDR3: TGTGCCTGGAGTGTACTAGGCAGACTCACCGGGGAGCTGTTTTTT. The chain links TRBV30 to TRBJ2-2; a possible D gene is TRBD2 (5 bases). Trimming removed 0 bases at V and 4 bases at J, with 12 bases between. Germline lookup yields CDR1 GTSNPN and CDR2 SVGIG (reference sequence). This CDR3 contains 15 residues.

The chain uses TRBV3-1 (or the pseudogene TRBV3-2) and TRBJ1-6, with 7 bases fitting TRBD1. The V gene end was trimmed by 0 bases and the J gene end by 0 bases; junction bases not matched to a gene: 5. The CDR3 is 18 residues long. Germline V CDR1 and CDR2: LGHDT, YNNKEL (reference sequence). CDR3 region: CASSQDPPGGSYNSPLHF. The CDR3 bases are TGTGCCAGCAGCCAAGATCCACCAGGGGGCTCCTATAATTCACCCCTCCACTTT.

The chain has TRBV4-1 and TRBJ1-6; D unresolved. The length of the CDR3 is 15 residues. With 0 bases removed from V and 4 bases from J, the gap between germline ends came to 7 bases. Germline V gene data show CDR1 as MGHRA and CDR2 as YSYEKL. CDR3 sequence reads: CASSQDPGYNSPLHF. CDR3 DNA sequence: TGCGCCAGCAGCCAAGACCCGGGATATAATTCACCCCTCCACTTT.

The J gene is TRBJ2-2, the V gene TRBV14; 11 bases match TRBD2. The germline CDR1 and CDR2 sequences are SGHDN and FVKESK. CDR3 size: 17 residues. Trimming at V came to 4 bases and at J to 6 bases, leaving 10 bases not matched to a gene. Here the CDR3 DNA reads TGTGCCAGCAGCCCTAGGACTAGCGGGTTATTAGCCGGGGAGCTGTTTTTT. Translating it yields CASSPRTSGLLAGELFF.

The rearrangement joins TRBV11-3 to TRBJ2-7, with TRBD1 identical over 10 bases. Germline-derived CDR1 and CDR2 are SGHNT and YENEEA. The V and J ends lost 4 bases and 3 bases, in that order; junction bases with no gene match: 6. CDR3 size: 15 residues. CDR3 region: CASSSRDRGYYEQYF. For the CDR3, the DNA is TGTGCCAGCAGCTCGCGGGACAGGGGATACTACGAGCAGTACTTC.

The chain combines TRBV28 with TRBJ1-2; possible D gene TRBD1, 6 bases. V was clipped by 6 bases and J by 3 bases, with 14 bases between them. The CDR3 runs 14 residues. Germline V gene data show CDR1 as MDHEN and CDR2 as SYDVKM. CDR3: CASRKGGGDYGYTF. The CDR3 DNA reads as TGTGCCAGCAGGAAAGGGGGTGGTGACTATGGCTACACCTTC.

This clone came up once. The J gene is TRBJ2-6, the V gene TRBV2, with D perhaps TRBD2 (5 bases). This CDR3 is 13 amino acids long. Germline values: CDR1 SNHLY, CDR2 FYNNEI. Trimming pared 11 bases from V and 2 bases from J, leaving 10 bases between. CDR3 protein: CARGITGANVLTF. CDR3 nucleotide sequence: TGTGCCCGAGGGATTACTGGGGCCAACGTCCTGACTTTC. The entire variable domain, with the rest obtained from reference TRBV2 and TRBJ2-6, is as follows: EPEVTQTPSHQVTQMGQEVILRCVPISNHLYFYWYRQILGQKVEFLVSFYNNEISEKSEIFDDQFSVERPDGSNFTLKIRSTKLEDSAMYFCARGITGANVLTFGAGSRLTVL.

With regard to this clone: The sample has other DNA sequences that encode this CDR3 too. The chain uses TRBV19 and TRBJ2-3; tentatively, D is TRBD2 (6 bases). In germline, CDR1 is LNHDA, CDR2 SQIVND (reference sequence). The CDR3 runs 15 residues. Trimming cost V 3 bases and J 0 bases, with 10 bases left between them. The CDR3 bases are TGTGCCAGTAGTATTGGGGGGACTAGCACAGATACGCAGTATTTT. This sequence encodes CASSIGGTSTDTQYF. The whole variable domain, remainder taken from reference TRBV19 and TRBJ2-3, is DGGITQSPKYLFRKEGQNVTLSCEQNLNHDAMYWYRQDPGQGLRLIYYSQIVNDFQKGDIAEGYSVSREKKESFPLTVTSAQKNPTAFYLCASSIGGTSTDTQYFGPGTRLTVL.

The chain uses TRBV11-3 and TRBJ2-2; tentative D call: TRBD1 (6 bases). Deletions cut 3 bases from V and 6 bases from J, with 8 bases between. Looked up from germline, CDR1 is SGHNT and CDR2 is YENEEA. This CDR3 region has 13 residues. The CDR3 DNA reads as TGTGCCAGCAGCTTTTCAGGGGCCGGGGAGCTGTTTTTT. It codes for CASSFSGAGELFF.

V gene TRBV4-1 combines with J gene TRBJ2-3, with D possibly being TRBD1 (5 bases). Germline loops: CDR1 MGHRA, CDR2 YSYEKL. Trimming pared 0 bases from V and 2 bases from J, leaving 15 bases between. The CDR3 contains 17 residues. CDR3 region: CASSQDPDSLSTDTQYF. CDR3 in DNA: TGCGCCAGCAGCCAAGATCCAGACAGCCTTTCCACAGATACGCAGTATTTT.

The chain employs TRBV5-1 and TRBJ2-5, with TRBD1 identical over 8 bases. V shed 1 base, J shed 5 bases, and the junction held 1 base outside the gene matches. CDR1 and CDR2 from the germline V gene are SGHRS and YFSETQ. The CDR3 sequence is 13 residues long. The CDR3 DNA follows: TGCGCCAGCAGCTTGAGACAGGGGGAGACCCAGTACTTC. It codes for CASSLRQGETQYF.

The genes are TRBV19 and TRBJ1-5, with a possible D match to TRBD1 (5 bases). The V and J ends lost 3 bases and 6 bases respectively, with 9 bases between them. In germline, CDR1 is LNHDA, CDR2 SQIVND (reference sequence). The CDR3 has 13 amino acids. CDR3: CASSIRDSQPQHF. Written as DNA, the CDR3 is TGTGCCAGTAGTATCAGGGACTCTCAGCCCCAGCATTTT.

The genes are TRBV11-2 and TRBJ1-5; TRBD1 might be the D (5 bases). CDR3 length equals 14 residues. Germline CDR1 is SGHAT and CDR2 is FQNNGV. Trimming removed 0 bases at V and 5 bases at J, with 8 bases between. DNA of the CDR3: TGTGCCAGCAGCTTAGAGGGGGGTCATCAGCCCCAGCATTTT. This encodes CASSLEGGHQPQHF.

The chain links TRBV14 to TRBJ2-6; 10 nucleotides agree with TRBD1. Germline values: CDR1 SGHDN, CDR2 FVKESK. With V trimmed by 4 bases and J by 0 bases, 6 bases remained unmatched. This CDR3 has 18 residues. The DNA for the CDR3 is TGTGCCAGCAGCCGCCGACAGGGGGCGAGCTCTGGGGCCAACGTCCTGACTTTC. Translating it yields CASSRRQGASSGANVLTF.

This rearrangement joins TRBV27 to TRBJ1-6; D might be TRBD1 (6 bases). There are 11 residues in the CDR3. V lost 6 bases and J 13 bases, leaving 10 bases between the germline ends. CDR1 is MNHEY and CDR2 is SMNVEV in the germline V gene (reference sequence). The CDR3 sequence is CASSQTGPLHF. DNA of the CDR3: TGTGCCAGCAGCCAGACAGGTCCCCTCCACTTT.